This record looks at one T cell receptor beta chain sequence and its context. The antigen it recognizes is unknown. No base-level quality is on record; no much larger clone is a single base apart. The same CDR3 is also encoded by other DNA sequences in this sample. This entry belongs to a study of blood T cell repertoires in COVID-19 (dated by TCRdb to the early 2020s). Turning to the overall study: The collaborator samples originated in the United States, Italy and Spain and spanned the acute and convalescent phases of COVID-19. Subjects who had been exposed to COVID-19, were actively infected with it, or had recovered from it provided the deeply sampled blood TCRbeta repertoires that made up the dataset. The samples were drawn from two sources: the first 160 participants of the ongoing ImmuneRACE study, and 1,000 to 1,500 subjects contributed by 6 global collaborators. Nearly every sample came with metadata listing a de-identified subject ID, COVID-19 status, age in years and sex. The repertoires were made available in a free public database intended to serve as a resource for research on the immune response to SARS-CoV-2. Where available, HLA class I and class II types were obtained from metadata supplied by the sample provider rather than from assay-based typing. The material from the prospective study consisted of cDNA or gDNA derived from T cells, B-cell-depleted T cells, or PBMCs. What the authors observed across the whole study: The quantity of clinical and demographic metadata differed by source and by participant and was supplied without curation.

Whole blood was collected in K2EDTA tubes by collaborating institutions according to the institutions' own protocols. For TCRbeta analysis, collaborator samples were shipped as frozen whole blood, as isolated PBMCs, or as DNA extracted from either sample type. V drops 0 bases and J drops 3 bases, leaving 6 bases in between. Spanning cysteine to phenylalanine, the CDR3 consists of 13 amino acids. Here the CDR3 DNA is all that survives: 39 bases in frame from base 1. The germline V gene specifies SGHRS as CDR1 and YFSETQ as CDR2. TCRbeta CDR3 regions were amplified from genomic DNA by means of the immunoSEQ Assay, a bias-controlled multiplex PCR. On the study's bioinformatics: The number of nucleated cells in each sample was estimated from the amplification of reference gene primers within the assay. Sequence reads were collapsed and filtered to measure the absolute abundance of every unique TCRbeta CDR3 rearrangement. For each sample, productive Simpson clonality was calculated as the square root of Simpson's diversity index over productive rearrangements. Drawn from immuneACCESS, this table holds only the in-frame rearrangements with V and J called that TCRdb kept. Clones are partly lost; checked studies trace under half to an unresolved V gene and leave the rest unexplained. For V, J and clone size, that table is used; D and trimming come from the DNA. The sample data list over 100,000 clones, and more than 80% of these were observed just once. The ten largest clonotypes hold under 30% of the sample.

Sequencing was carried out using peripheral blood. The sequence is built from TRBV5-1 and TRBJ1-1; a confident D gene designation cannot be given. The receptor was derived from a man aged 60-69 years with acute or convalescent COVID-19. CDR3 protein: CASSLDSHTEAFF. The base sequence is TGCGCCAGCAGCTTGGACAGCCACACTGAAGCTTTCTTT.